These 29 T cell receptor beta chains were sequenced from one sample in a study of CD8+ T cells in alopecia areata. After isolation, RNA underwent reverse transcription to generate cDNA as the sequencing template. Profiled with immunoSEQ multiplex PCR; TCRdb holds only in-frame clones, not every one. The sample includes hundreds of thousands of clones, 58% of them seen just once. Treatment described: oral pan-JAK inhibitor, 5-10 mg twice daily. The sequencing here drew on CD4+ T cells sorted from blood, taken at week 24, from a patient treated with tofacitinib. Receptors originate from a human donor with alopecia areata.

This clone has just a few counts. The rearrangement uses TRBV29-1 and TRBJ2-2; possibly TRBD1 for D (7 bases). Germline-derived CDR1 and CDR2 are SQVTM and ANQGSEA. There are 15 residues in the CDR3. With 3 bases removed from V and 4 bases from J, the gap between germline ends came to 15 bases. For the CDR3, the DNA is TGCAGCGTTGATACCCAGGGGGGTGGCACCGGGGAGCTGTTTTTT. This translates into CSVDTQGGGTGELFF.

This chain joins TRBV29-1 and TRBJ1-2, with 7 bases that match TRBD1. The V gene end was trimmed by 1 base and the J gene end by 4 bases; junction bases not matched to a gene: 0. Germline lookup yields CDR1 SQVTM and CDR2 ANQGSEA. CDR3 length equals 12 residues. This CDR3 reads CSVEAGGYGYTF. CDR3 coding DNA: TGCAGCGTTGAAGCAGGGGGCTATGGCTACACCTTC.

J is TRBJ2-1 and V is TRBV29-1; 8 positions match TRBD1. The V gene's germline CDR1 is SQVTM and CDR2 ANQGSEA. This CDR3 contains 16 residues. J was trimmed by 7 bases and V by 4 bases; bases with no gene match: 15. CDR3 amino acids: CSVGLSFGQGPNEQFF. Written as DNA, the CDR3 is TGCAGCGTTGGTTTGTCCTTTGGACAGGGCCCAAATGAGCAGTTCTTC.

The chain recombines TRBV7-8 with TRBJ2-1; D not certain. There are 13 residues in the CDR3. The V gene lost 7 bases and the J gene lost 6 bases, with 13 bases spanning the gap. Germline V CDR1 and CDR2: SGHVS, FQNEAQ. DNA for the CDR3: TGTGCCAGCACCCCACTTCTCTCCAATGAGCAGTTCTTC. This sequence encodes CASTPLLSNEQFF. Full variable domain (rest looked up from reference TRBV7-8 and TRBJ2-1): GAGVSQSPRYKVAKRGQDVALRCDPISGHVSLFWYQQALGQGPEFLTYFQNEAQLDKSGLPSDRFFAERPEGSVSTLKIQRTQQEDSAVYLCASTPLLSNEQFFGPGTRLTVL.

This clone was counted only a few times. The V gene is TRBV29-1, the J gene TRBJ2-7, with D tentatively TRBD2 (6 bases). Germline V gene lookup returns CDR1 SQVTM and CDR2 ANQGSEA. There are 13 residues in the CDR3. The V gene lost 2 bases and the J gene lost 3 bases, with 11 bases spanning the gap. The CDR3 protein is CSVERWRDYEQYF. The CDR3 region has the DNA TGCAGCGTTGAACGATGGAGGGACTACGAGCAGTACTTC.

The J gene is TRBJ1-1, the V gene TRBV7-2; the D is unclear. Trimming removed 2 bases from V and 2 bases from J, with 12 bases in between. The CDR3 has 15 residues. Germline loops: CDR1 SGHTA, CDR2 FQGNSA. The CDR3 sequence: CASSLFDGPNTEAFF. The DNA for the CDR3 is TGTGCCAGCAGCTTATTCGACGGCCCCAACACTGAAGCTTTCTTT.

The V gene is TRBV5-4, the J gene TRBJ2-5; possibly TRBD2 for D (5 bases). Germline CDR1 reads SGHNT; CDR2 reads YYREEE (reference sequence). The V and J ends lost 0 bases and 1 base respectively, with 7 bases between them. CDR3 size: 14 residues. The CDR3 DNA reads TGTGCCAGCAGCTTGGAAAGCGGCCAAGAGACCCAGTACTTC. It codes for CASSLESGQETQYF.

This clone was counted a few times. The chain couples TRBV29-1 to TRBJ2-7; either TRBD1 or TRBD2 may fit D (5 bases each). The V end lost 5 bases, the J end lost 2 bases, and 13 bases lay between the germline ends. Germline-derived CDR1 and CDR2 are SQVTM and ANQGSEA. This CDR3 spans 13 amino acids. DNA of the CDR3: TGCAGCGTTAAGGGGAGACCGACCTACGAGCAGTACTTC. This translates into CSVKGRPTYEQYF.

CDR3 sequence: CASSKTFLNTEAFF. DNA for the CDR3: TGTGCCAGCAGTAAGACATTTCTGAACACTGAAGCTTTCTTT. The chain links TRBV2 to TRBJ1-1; D is unresolved. V was trimmed by 5 bases and J by 0 bases, leaving 10 bases between them. Germline loops: CDR1 SNHLY, CDR2 FYNNEI. The CDR3 is 14 amino acids.

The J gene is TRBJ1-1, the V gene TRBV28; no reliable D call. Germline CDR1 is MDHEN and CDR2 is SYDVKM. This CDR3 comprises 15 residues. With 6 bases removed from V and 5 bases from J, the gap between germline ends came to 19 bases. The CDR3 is CASSRKLLPPTEAFF. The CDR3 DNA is TGTGCCAGCAGCCGAAAACTACTTCCCCCAACTGAAGCTTTCTTT.

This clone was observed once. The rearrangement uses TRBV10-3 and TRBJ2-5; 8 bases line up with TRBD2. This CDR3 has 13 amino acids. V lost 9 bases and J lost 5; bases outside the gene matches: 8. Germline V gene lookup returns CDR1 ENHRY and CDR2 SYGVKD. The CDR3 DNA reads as TGTGCCATTGCGCGGGGGGAGGAGGAGACCCAGTACTTC. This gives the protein CAIARGEEETQYF.

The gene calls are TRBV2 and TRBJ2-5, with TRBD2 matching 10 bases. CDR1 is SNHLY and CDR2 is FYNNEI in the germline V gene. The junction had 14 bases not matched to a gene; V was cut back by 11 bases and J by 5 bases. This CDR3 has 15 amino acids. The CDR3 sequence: CAANPLAGDSETQYF. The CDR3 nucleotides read TGTGCCGCCAACCCCCTAGCGGGGGATTCGGAGACCCAGTACTTC.

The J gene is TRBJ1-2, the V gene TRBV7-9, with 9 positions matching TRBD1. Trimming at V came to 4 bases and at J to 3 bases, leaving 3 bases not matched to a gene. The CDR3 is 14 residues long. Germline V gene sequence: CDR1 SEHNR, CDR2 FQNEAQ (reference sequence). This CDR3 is CASSWGQGDYGYTF. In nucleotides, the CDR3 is TGTGCCAGCAGCTGGGGACAGGGAGACTATGGCTACACCTTC.

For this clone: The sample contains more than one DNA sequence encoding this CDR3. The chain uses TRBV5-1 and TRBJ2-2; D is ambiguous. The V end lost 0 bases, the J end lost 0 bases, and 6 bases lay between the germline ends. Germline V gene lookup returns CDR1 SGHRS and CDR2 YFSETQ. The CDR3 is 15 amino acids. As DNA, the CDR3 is TGCGCCAGCAGCTTGGGACGGTCGAACACCGGGGAGCTGTTTTTT. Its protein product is CASSLGRSNTGELFF. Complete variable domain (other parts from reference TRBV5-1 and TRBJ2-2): KAGVTQTPRYLIKTRGQQVTLSCSPISGHRSVSWYQQTPGQGLQFLFEYFSETQRNKGNFPGRFSGRQFSNSRSEMNVSTLELGDSALYLCASSLGRSNTGELFFGEGSRLTVL.

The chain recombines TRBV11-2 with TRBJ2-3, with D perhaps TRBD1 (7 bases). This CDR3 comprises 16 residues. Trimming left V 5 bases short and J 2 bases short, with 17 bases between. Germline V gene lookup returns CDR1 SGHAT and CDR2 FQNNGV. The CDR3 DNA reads TGTGCCAGCAGCGTCGGAGGGGGCCAAAACACAGATACGCAGTATTTT. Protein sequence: CASSVGGGQNTDTQYF.

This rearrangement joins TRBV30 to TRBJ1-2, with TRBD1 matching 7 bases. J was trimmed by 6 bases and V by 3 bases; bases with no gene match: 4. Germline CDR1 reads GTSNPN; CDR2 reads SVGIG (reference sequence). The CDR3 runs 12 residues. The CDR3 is CAWRGGGDGYTF. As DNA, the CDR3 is TGTGCCTGGAGGGGAGGGGGCGATGGCTACACCTTC.

CDR3 protein: CATRALQGVGNQPQHF. In nucleotides, the CDR3 is TGTGCCACCAGGGCTCTTCAAGGGGTTGGCAATCAGCCCCAGCATTTT. The V call is TRBV15, the J call TRBJ1-5; D might be TRBD1 (5 bases). From germline, CDR1 is LNHNV and CDR2 YYDKDF (reference sequence). Trimming left V 6 bases short and J 2 bases short, with 17 bases between. This CDR3 has 16 residues.

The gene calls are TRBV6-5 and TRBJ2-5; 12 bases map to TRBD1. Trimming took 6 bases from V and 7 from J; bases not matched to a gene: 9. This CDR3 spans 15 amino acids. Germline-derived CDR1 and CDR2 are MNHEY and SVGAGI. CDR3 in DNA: TGTGCCAGCAGGCGGGGACAGGGGGCCCCACGGACCCAGTACTTC. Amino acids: CASRRGQGAPRTQYF.

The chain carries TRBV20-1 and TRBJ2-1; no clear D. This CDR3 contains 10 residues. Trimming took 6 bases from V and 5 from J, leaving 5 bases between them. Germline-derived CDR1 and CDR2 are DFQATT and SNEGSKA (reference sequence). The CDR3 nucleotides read TGCAGTGCCGAGGACAATGAGCAGTTCTTC. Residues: CSAEDNEQFF.

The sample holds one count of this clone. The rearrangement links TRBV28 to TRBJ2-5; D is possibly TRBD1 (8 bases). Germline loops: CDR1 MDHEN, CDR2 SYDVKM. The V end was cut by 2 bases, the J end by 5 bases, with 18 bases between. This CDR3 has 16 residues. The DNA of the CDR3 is TGTGCCAGCAGTTTACAAACAGGGGGGGCCGAGGAGACCCAGTACTTC. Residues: CASSLQTGGAEETQYF.

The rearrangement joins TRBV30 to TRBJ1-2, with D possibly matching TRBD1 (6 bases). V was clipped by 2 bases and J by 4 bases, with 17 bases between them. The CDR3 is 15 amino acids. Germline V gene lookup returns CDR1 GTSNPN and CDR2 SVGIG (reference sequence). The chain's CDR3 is CAWSSSTGPLYGYTF. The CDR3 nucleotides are TGTGCCTGGAGTTCCTCGACAGGTCCCCTCTATGGCTACACCTTC.

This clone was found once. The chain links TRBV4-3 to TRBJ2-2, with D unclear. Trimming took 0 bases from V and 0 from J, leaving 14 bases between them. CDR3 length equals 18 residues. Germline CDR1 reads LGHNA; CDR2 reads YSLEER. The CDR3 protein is CASSQDPLKTANTGELFF. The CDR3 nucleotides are TGCGCCAGCAGCCAAGACCCCTTGAAAACGGCGAACACCGGGGAGCTGTTTTTT.

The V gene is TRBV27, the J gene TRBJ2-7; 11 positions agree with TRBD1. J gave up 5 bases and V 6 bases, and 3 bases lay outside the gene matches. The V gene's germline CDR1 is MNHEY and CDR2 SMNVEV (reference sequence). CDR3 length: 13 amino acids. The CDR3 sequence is CASRQDRGHEQYF. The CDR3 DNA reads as TGTGCCAGCAGACAGGACAGGGGGCACGAGCAGTACTTC.

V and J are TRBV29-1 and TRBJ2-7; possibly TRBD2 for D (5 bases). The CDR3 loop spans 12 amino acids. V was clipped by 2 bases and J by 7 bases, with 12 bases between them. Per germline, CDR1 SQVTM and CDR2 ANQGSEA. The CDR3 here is CSVEPTTGEQYF. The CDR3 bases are TGCAGCGTTGAACCTACCACGGGAGAGCAGTACTTC.

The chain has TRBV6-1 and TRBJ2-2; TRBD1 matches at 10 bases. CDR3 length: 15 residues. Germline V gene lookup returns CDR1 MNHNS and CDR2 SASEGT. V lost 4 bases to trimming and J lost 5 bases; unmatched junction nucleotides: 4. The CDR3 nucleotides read TGTGCCAGCAGTGCGTTGGGACAGGGGACCGGGGAGCTGTTTTTT. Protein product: CASSALGQGTGELFF.

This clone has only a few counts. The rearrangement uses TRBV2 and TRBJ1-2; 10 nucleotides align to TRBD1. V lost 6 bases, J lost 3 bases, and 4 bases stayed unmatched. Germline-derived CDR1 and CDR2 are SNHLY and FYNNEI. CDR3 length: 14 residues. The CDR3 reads CASSSGTGDYGYTF. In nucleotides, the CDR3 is TGTGCCAGCAGCTCCGGGACAGGGGACTATGGCTACACCTTC.

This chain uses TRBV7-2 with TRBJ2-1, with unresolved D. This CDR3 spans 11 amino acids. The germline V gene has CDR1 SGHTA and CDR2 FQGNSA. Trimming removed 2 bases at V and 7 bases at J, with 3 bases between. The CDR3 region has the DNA TGTGCCAGCAGCTTAATGAATGAGCAGTTCTTC. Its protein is CASSLMNEQFF. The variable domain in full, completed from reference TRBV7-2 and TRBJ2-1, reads GAGVSQSPSNKVTEKGKDVELRCDPISGHTALYWYRQSLGQGLEFLIYFQGNSAPDKSGLPSDRFSAERTGGSVSTLTIQRTQQEDSAVYLCASSLMNEQFFGPGTRLTVL.

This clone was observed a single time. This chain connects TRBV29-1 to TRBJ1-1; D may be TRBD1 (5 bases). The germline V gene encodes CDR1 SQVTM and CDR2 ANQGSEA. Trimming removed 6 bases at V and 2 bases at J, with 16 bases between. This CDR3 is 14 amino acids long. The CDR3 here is CSVDRQFKNTEAFF. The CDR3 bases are TGCAGCGTGGACCGACAGTTCAAAAACACTGAAGCTTTCTTT.

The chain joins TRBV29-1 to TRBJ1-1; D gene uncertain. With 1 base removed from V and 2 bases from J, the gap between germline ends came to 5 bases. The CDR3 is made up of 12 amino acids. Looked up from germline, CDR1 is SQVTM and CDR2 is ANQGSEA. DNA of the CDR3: TGCAGCGTTGAAGGGTTTAACACTGAAGCTTTCTTT. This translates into CSVEGFNTEAFF.